A selection of T cell receptor beta chains follows, all from one sample in a study of cytomegalovirus exposure and HLA in healthy donors. Data came from immunoSEQ multiplex PCR; TCRdb stores just in-frame clones and leaves some out. The table has about 96,000 clones, roughly 79% seen once. Sequencing was performed on PBMCs. The receptors originated from a woman in her 70s in good health and CMV-seropositive. Each CDR3 is given with its conserved first and last residue. Not every row has a clone size; where given, it reads once, few, many or a size class.

clone size: NA
J gene: TRBJ1-2
CDR3 length: 15
V gene: TRBV6-5
CDR3 protein: CASSYSRGQDYGYTF

clone size: NA
J gene: TRBJ2-1
CDR3 length: 15
V gene: TRBV7-9
CDR3 protein: CASSFRGDPYNEQFF

clone size: NA
J gene: TRBJ2-3
CDR3 length: 15
V gene: TRBV9
CDR3 protein: CASRPGTSGVDTQYF

clone size: NA
J gene: TRBJ2-7
CDR3 length: 14
V gene: TRBV19
CDR3 protein: CASSTGQGNYEQYF

clone size: NA
J gene: TRBJ2-5
CDR3 length: 11
V gene: TRBV2
CDR3 protein: CASRYSGTQYF

clone size: NA
J gene: TRBJ2-3
CDR3 length: 15
V gene: TRBV4-1
CDR3 protein: CASSLRHISTDTQYF

clone size: NA
J gene: TRBJ2-2
CDR3 length: 13
V gene: TRBV19
CDR3 protein: CASSYRNTGELFF

clone size: NA
J gene: TRBJ2-1
CDR3 length: 14
V gene: TRBV6-4
CDR3 protein: CASSVLPGYNEQFF

clone size: NA
J gene: TRBJ2-2
CDR3 length: 13
V gene: TRBV6-1
CDR3 protein: CASSSGHTGELFF

clone size: few
J gene: TRBJ1-2
CDR3 length: 14
V gene: TRBV7-2
CDR3 protein: CASSPGTGLFGYTF

clone size: NA
J gene: TRBJ1-2
CDR3 length: 12
V gene: TRBV6-4
CDR3 protein: CASAHRGSGYTF

clone size: NA
J gene: TRBJ1-5
CDR3 length: 13
V gene: TRBV2
CDR3 protein: CATRRTRNQPQHF

clone size: NA
J gene: TRBJ2-3
CDR3 length: 17
V gene: TRBV15
CDR3 protein: CATSRESGQGTSDTQYF

clone size: NA
J gene: TRBJ1-1
CDR3 length: 14
V gene: TRBV28
CDR3 protein: CASSLSLGGTEAFF

clone size: NA
J gene: TRBJ1-5
CDR3 length: 15
V gene: TRBV6-5
CDR3 protein: CASQREPHSNQPQHF

clone size: NA
J gene: TRBJ1-3
CDR3 length: 15
V gene: TRBV5-1
CDR3 protein: CASGRDSLSGNTIYF

clone size: NA
J gene: TRBJ1-1
CDR3 length: 14
V gene: TRBV4-2
CDR3 protein: CASSQASVGTEAFF